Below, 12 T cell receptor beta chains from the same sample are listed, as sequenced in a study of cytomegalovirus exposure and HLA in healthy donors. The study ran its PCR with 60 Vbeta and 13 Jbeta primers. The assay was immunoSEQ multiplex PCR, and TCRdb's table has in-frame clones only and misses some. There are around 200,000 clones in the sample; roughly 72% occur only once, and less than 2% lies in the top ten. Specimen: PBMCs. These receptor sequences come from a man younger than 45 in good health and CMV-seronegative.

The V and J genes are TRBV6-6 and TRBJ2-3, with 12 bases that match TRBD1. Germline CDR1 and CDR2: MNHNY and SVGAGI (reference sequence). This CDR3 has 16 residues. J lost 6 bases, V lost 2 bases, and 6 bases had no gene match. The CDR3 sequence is CASSYPGQGALDTQYF. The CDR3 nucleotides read TGTGCCAGCAGTTACCCGGGACAGGGGGCCCTTGATACGCAGTATTTT.

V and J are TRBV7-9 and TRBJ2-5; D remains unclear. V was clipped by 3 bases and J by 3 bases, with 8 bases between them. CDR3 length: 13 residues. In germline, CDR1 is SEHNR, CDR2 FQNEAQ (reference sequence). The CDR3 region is CASSLVRKETQYF. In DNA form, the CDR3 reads TGTGCCAGCAGCTTGGTCAGGAAAGAGACCCAGTACTTC.

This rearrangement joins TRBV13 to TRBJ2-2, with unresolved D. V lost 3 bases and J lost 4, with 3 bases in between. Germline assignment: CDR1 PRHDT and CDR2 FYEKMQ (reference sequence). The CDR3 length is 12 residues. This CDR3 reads CASSFSTGELFF. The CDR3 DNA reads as TGTGCCAGCAGCTTCAGCACCGGGGAGCTGTTTTTT.

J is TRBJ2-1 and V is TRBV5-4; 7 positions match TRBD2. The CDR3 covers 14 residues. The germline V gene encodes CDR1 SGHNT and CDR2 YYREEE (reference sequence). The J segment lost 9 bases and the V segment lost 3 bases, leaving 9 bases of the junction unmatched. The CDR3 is CASSSPREGVEQFF. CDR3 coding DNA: TGTGCCAGCAGCTCCCCCAGGGAGGGCGTTGAGCAGTTCTTC.

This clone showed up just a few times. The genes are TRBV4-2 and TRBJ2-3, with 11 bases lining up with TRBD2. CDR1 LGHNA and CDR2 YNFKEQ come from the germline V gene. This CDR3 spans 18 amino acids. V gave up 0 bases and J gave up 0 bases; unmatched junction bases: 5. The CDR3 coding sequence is TGTGCCAGCAGCCAAGATCTTCCTAGCGGGAGGAGCACAGATACGCAGTATTTT. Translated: CASSQDLPSGRSTDTQYF.

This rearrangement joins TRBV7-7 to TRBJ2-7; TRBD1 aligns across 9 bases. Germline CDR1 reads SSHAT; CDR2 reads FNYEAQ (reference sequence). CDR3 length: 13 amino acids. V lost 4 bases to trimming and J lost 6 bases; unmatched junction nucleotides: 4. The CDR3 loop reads CASSSDRGSEQYF. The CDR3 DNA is TGTGCCAGCAGCTCGGACAGGGGCAGCGAGCAGTACTTC.

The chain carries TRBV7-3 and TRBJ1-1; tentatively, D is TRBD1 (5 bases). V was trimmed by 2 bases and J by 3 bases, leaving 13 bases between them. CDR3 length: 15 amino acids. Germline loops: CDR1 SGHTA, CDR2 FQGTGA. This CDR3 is CASSLYGGGDTEAFF. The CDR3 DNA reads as TGTGCCAGCAGCTTATATGGTGGGGGGGACACTGAAGCTTTCTTT.

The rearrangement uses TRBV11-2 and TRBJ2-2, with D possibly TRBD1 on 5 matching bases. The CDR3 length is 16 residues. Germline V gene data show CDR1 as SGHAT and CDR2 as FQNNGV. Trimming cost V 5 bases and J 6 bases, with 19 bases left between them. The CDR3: CASSPFPGRPAGELFF. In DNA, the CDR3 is TGTGCCAGCAGCCCTTTTCCAGGGCGGCCGGCCGGGGAGCTGTTTTTT. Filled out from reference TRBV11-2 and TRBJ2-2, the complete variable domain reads EAGVAQSPRYKIIEKRQSVAFWCNPISGHATLYWYQQILGQGPKLLIQFQNNGVVDDSQLPKDRFSAERLKGVDSTLKIQPAKLEDSAVYLCASSPFPGRPAGELFFGEGSRLTVL.

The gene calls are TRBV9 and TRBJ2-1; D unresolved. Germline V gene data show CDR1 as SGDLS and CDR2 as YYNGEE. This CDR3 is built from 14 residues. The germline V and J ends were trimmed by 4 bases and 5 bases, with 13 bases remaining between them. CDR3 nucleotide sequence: TGTGCCAGCAGCCCCACGATATTAGACAATGAGCAGTTCTTC. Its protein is CASSPTILDNEQFF.

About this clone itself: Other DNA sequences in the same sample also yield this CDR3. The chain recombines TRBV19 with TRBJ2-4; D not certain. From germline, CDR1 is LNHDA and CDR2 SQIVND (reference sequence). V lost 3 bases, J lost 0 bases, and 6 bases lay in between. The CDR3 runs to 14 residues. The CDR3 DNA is TGTGCCAGTAGTATCCGCGGAGCCAAAAACATTCAGTACTTC. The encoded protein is CASSIRGAKNIQYF.

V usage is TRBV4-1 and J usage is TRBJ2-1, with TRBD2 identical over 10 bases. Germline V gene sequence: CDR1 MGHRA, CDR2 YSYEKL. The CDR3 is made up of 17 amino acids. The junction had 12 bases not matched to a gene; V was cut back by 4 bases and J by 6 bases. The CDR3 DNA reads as TGCGCCAGCAGCCTTTTAAGAGAGGCTAGCGGGAGCAATGAGCAGTTCTTC. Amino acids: CASSLLREASGSNEQFF.

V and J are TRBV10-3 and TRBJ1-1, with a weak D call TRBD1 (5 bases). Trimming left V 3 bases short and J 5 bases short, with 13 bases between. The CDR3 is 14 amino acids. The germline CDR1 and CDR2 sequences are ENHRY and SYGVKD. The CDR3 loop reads CAISDPTDSTEAFF. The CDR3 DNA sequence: TGTGCCATCAGTGACCCCACTGACAGTACTGAAGCTTTCTTT.